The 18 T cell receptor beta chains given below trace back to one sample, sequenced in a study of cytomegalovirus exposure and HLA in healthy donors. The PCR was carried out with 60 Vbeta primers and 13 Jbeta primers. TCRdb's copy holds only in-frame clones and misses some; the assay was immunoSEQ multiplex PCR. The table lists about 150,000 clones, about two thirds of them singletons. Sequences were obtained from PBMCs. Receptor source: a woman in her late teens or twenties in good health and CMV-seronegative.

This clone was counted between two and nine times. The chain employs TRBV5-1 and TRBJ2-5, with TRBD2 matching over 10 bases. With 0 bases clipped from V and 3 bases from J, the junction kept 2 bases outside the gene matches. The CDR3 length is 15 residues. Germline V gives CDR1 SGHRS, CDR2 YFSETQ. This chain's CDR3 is CASSLDGTSEETQYF. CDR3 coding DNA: TGCGCCAGCAGCTTGGACGGGACTAGCGAAGAGACCCAGTACTTC.

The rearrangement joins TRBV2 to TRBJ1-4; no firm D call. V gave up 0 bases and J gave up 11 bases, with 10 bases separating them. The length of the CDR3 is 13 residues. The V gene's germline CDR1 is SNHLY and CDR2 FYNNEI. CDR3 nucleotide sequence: TGTGCCAGCAGTGAAGCGCCGGGAGGCAAACTGTTTTTT. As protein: CASSEAPGGKLFF.

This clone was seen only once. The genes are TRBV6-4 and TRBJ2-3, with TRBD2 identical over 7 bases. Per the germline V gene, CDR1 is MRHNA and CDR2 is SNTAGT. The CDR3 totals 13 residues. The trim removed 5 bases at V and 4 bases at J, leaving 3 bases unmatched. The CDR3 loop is CASSWTSSDTQYF. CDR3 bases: TGTGCCAGCAGTTGGACTAGTTCAGATACGCAGTATTTT.

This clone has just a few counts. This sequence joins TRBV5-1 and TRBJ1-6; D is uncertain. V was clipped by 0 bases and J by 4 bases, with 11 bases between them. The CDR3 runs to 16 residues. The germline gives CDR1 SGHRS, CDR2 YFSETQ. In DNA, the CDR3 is TGCGCCAGCAGCTTGGCCGGGGTGGTTTATAATTCACCCCTCCACTTT. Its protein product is CASSLAGVVYNSPLHF.

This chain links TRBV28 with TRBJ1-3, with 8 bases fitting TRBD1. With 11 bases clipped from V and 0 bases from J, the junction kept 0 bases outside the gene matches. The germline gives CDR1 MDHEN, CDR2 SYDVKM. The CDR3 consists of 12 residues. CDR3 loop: CAGQGSGNTIYF. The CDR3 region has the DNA TGTGCCGGACAGGGCTCTGGAAACACCATATATTTT.

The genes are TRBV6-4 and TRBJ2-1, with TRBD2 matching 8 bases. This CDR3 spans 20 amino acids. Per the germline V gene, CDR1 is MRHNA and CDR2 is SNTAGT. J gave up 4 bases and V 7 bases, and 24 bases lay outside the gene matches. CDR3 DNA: TGTGCCAGCATTCTTGCTTCAATAGCGGGAACCCCCTCCGATTACAATGAGCAGTTCTTC. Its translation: CASILASIAGTPSDYNEQFF.

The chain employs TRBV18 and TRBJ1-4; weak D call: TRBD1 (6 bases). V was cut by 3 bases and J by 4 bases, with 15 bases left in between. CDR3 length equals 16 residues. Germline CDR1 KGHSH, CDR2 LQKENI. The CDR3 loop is CASSPPSRRGNEKLFF. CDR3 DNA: TGTGCCAGCTCACCTCCGAGTCGCAGGGGTAATGAAAAACTGTTTTTT.

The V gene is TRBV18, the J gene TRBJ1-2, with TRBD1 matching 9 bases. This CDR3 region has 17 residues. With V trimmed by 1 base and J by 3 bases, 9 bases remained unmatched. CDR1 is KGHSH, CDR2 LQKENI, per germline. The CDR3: CASSPRQGEIKDYGYTF. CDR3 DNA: TGTGCCAGCTCACCACGACAGGGGGAGATAAAAGACTATGGCTACACCTTC.

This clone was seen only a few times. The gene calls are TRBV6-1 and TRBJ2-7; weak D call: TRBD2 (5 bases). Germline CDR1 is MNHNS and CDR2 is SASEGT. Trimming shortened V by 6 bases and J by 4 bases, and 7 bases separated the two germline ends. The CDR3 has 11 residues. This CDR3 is CASSEGYEQYV. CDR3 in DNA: TGTGCCAGCAGCGAGGGATACGAGCAGTACGTC.

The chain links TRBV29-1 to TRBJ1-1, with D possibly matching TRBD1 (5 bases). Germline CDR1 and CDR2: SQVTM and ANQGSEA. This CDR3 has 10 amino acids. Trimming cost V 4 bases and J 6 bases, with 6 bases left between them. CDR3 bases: TGCAGCGTTGTGGGGCCTGAAGCTTTCTTT. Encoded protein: CSVVGPEAFF.

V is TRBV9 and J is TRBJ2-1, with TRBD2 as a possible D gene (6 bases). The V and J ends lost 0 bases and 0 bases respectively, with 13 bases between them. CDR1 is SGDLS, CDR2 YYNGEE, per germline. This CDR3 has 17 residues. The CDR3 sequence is CASSVGVRGFSYNEQFF. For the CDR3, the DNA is TGTGCCAGCAGCGTAGGGGTGCGGGGATTCTCCTACAATGAGCAGTTCTTC.

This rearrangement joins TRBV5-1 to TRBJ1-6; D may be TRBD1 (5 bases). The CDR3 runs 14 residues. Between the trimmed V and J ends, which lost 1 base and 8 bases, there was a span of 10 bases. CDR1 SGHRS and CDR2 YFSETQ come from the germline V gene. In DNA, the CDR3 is TGCGCCAGCAGCTTGACAGGTTTAGATTCACCCCTCCACTTT. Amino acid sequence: CASSLTGLDSPLHF.

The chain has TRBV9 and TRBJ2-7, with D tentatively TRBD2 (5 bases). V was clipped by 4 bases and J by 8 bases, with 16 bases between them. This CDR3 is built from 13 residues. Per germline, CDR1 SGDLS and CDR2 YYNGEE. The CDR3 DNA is TGTGCCAGCAGCTCATCACGGGGAAAGAAGCAGTACGTC. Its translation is CASSSSRGKKQYV.

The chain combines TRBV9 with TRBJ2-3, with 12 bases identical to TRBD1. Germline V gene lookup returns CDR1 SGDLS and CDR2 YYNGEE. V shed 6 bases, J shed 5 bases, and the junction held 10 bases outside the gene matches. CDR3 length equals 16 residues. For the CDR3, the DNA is TGTGCCAGCACCGACGGGACAGGGGGCGCGGTAGATACGCAGTATTTT. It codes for CASTDGTGGAVDTQYF.

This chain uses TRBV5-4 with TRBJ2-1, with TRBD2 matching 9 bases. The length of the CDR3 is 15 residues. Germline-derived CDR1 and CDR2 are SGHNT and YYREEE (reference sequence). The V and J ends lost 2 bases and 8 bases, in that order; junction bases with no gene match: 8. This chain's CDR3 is CASSFLREGLHEQFF. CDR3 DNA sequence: TGTGCCAGCAGCTTCCTGCGGGAGGGCCTGCATGAGCAGTTCTTC.

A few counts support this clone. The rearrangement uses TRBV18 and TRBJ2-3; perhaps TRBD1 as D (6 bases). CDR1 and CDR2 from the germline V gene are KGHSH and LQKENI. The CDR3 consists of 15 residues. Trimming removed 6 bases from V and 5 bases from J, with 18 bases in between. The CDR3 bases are TGTGCCAGCTCCCTAGACCAGGGGATTCTAGATACGCAGTATTTT. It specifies CASSLDQGILDTQYF.

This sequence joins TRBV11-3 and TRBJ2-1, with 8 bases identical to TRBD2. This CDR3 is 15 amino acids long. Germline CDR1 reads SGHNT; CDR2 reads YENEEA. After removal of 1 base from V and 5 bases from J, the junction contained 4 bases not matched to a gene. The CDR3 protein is CASSLAGTRNNEQFF. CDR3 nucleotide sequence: TGTGCCAGCAGCTTAGCTGGGACTAGGAACAATGAGCAGTTCTTC.

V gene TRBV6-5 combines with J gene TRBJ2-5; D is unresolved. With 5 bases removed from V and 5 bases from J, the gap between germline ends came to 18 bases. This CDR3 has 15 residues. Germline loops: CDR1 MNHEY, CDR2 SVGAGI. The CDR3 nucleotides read TGTGCCAGCAGTCGCACATACCAGGCGTCGGAGACCCAGTACTTC. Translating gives CASSRTYQASETQYF.